These 4 T cell receptor beta chains were all obtained from the same sample, sequenced in a study of T-cell reconstitution after alpha-beta-depleted transplantation in children. Preparation of the TCRbeta library involved a method that used unique molecular identifiers. TCRdb passed the PCR reads through MiXCR, listing each CDR3 protein once. The sample records around 490,000 distinct CDR3 sequences, over 10% being singletons. The material was PBMCs, mostly from graft donor cells, obtained 180 days after TCRalphabeta/CD19-depleted stem cell transplant. These receptors came from a female patient aged 2-10 years who had a stem cell transplant for aplastic anemia, so the T cells may come from the graft donor.

This clonotype was seen a few times. The chain couples TRBV19 to TRBJ2-1, with 12 bases aligning to TRBD2. Germline V gene data show CDR1 as LNHDA and CDR2 as SQIVND (reference sequence). The CDR3 totals 15 residues. Trimming took 5 bases from V and 7 from J; bases not matched to a gene: 6. The CDR3 nucleotides read TGTGCCAGTAGTGCTAGCGGGAGGGCCTTTAATGAGCAGTTCTTC. It translates to CASSASGRAFNEQFF.

The chain couples TRBV5-4 to TRBJ2-7; 9 positions agree with TRBD2. CDR1 is SGHNT, CDR2 YYREEE, per germline (reference sequence). J lost 3 bases, V lost 0 bases, and 4 bases had no gene match. This CDR3 is built from 15 residues. CDR3 bases: TGTGCCAGCAGCTTGGCCCCTAGCGGGGACTACGAGCAGTACTTC. Translated, it gives CASSLAPSGDYEQYF.

This clonotype was found a few times. The chain uses TRBV5-4 and TRBJ1-2; D not certain. V lost 4 bases and J 3 bases, leaving 19 bases between the germline ends. CDR3 length equals 16 residues. Germline CDR1 reads SGHNT; CDR2 reads YYREEE (reference sequence). CDR3 region: CASSRETLSDDYGYTF. The CDR3 DNA is TGTGCCAGCAGCCGGGAAACACTTAGCGACGACTATGGCTACACCTTC.

The V call is TRBV7-2, the J call TRBJ2-5; D not resolved. The CDR3 consists of 13 residues. Trimming took off 1 base at V and 4 bases at J, with 7 bases between the two ends. The germline CDR1 and CDR2 sequences are SGHTA and FQGNSA. CDR3 bases: TGTGCCAGCAGCTTAGTCCAGAGAGAGACCCAGTACTTC. It is translated as CASSLVQRETQYF.